The source of this TCR beta chain is a study of blood T cell repertoires in COVID-19. In its sample, this clone was seen once. Clones were sequenced by immunoSEQ multiplex PCR, and TCRdb holds only the in-frame ones, with some missing. This sample carries roughly 250,000 clones, around 82% of them seen once, and the ten largest clones take 0.87%. CDR3 length equals 15 residues. Germline lookup yields CDR1 LGHDT and CDR2 YNNKEL (reference sequence). With V trimmed by 1 base and J by 5 bases, 3 bases remained unmatched. The chain links TRBV3-1 (or the pseudogene TRBV3-2) to TRBJ2-5, with 11 bases identical to TRBD1. The source material was peripheral blood. The sequence was collected from a human donor with COVID-19, enrolled during active disease. The donor label of this sample is uncertain. DNA of the CDR3: TGTGCCAGCAGCCAAGGGACAGGGGGCTATGAGACCCAGTACTTC. It translates to CASSQGTGGYETQYF.